Presented here are 10 T cell receptor beta chains from one specimen sequenced in a study of cytomegalovirus exposure and HLA in healthy donors. In the PCR, 60 Vbeta and 13 Jbeta primers were used. Sequencing used immunoSEQ multiplex PCR; TCRdb keeps in-frame clones, though not all of them. The data show 90,000 to 130,000 clones, approximately 82% seen once. The specimen was PBMCs. These receptors were obtained from a young man in good health and CMV-seropositive.

The V call is TRBV9, the J call TRBJ2-7, with TRBD1 identical over 10 bases. CDR3 length equals 18 residues. CDR1 is SGDLS, CDR2 YYNGEE, per germline. The junction had 16 bases not matched to a gene; V was cut back by 4 bases and J by 3 bases. CDR3 in DNA: TGTGCCAGCAGCCGGGGGGGGGACAGGGGATACTTGGACTACGAGCAGTACTTC. Its protein is CASSRGGDRGYLDYEQYF.

This chain uses TRBV7-2 with TRBJ1-6, with 7 positions matching TRBD1. The junction had 1 base not matched to a gene; V was cut back by 5 bases and J by 9 bases. The CDR3 length is 12 residues. Germline V gene sequence: CDR1 SGHTA, CDR2 FQGNSA. CDR3: CASSHRGSPLHF. The CDR3 nucleotides are TGTGCCAGCAGCCACAGGGGTTCACCCCTCCACTTT.

The chain links TRBV5-8 to TRBJ1-5, with TRBD1 matching 8 bases. Germline CDR1 SGHTS, CDR2 YDEGEE. Trimming removed 3 bases from V and 3 bases from J; junction bases left unmatched: 8. The CDR3 has 16 amino acids. The CDR3 reads CASSSLDRGNNQPQHF. CDR3 nucleotides: TGTGCCAGCAGCTCCTTAGACAGGGGCAACAATCAGCCCCAGCATTTT. Full variable domain (outside the CDR3, taken from reference TRBV5-8 and TRBJ1-5): EAGVTQSPTHLIKTRGQQATLRCSPISGHTSVYWYQQALGLGLQFLLWYDEGEERNRGNFPPRFSGRQFPNYSSELNVNALELEDSALYLCASSSLDRGNNQPQHFGDGTRLSIL.

This clone was observed once. The V gene is TRBV7-8, the J gene TRBJ1-6, with D unresolved. Germline CDR1 is SGHVS and CDR2 is FQNEAQ. The CDR3 spans 12 residues. V lost 3 bases, J lost 7 bases, and 4 bases lay in between. The DNA of the CDR3 is TGTGCCAGCAGCTTTCCGAATTCACCCCTCCACTTT. Translated: CASSFPNSPLHF.

The rearrangement uses TRBV5-6 and TRBJ1-5; no definite D call. Germline loops: CDR1 SGHDT, CDR2 YYEEEE. The CDR3 is made up of 15 amino acids. V was cut by 2 bases and J by 0 bases, with 9 bases left in between. The CDR3 is CASSFWGDSNQPQHF. The CDR3 nucleotides read TGTGCCAGCAGCTTTTGGGGAGATAGCAATCAGCCCCAGCATTTT.

The rearrangement links TRBV5-1 to TRBJ2-1; TRBD1 aligns across 7 bases. This CDR3 contains 17 residues. Trimming took 0 bases from V and 6 from J; bases not matched to a gene: 12. Germline CDR1 and CDR2: SGHRS and YFSETQ. DNA for the CDR3: TGCGCCAGCAGCTTGGCCCCATACCGGACAGGAAGCAATGAGCAGTTCTTC. This sequence encodes CASSLAPYRTGSNEQFF.

The rearrangement links TRBV11-3 to TRBJ2-3; 7 positions match TRBD1. Germline CDR1 is SGHNT and CDR2 is YENEEA. The V segment lost 5 bases and the J segment 2 bases; nucleotides outside the gene matches: 7. This CDR3 region has 15 residues. The CDR3 loop is CASSLRTGHTDTQYF. CDR3 nucleotides: TGTGCCAGCAGCCTCCGGACAGGCCACACAGATACGCAGTATTTT. Filled out from reference TRBV11-3 and TRBJ2-3, the complete variable domain reads EAGVVQSPRYKIIEKKQPVAFWCNPISGHNTLYWYLQNLGQGPELLIRYENEEAVDDSQLPKDRFSAERLKGVDSTLKIQPAELGDSAVYLCASSLRTGHTDTQYFGPGTRLTVL.

The chain carries TRBV7-9 and TRBJ1-2; D possibly corresponds to TRBD1 (6 bases). CDR3 length equals 13 residues. With 3 bases removed from V and 5 bases from J, the gap between germline ends came to 10 bases. Germline V gene data show CDR1 as SEHNR and CDR2 as FQNEAQ (reference sequence). In DNA form, the CDR3 reads TGTGCCAGCAGCTTCGAGGGGGGGTATGGCTACACCTTC. Its protein is CASSFEGGYGYTF.

This chain uses TRBV4-1 with TRBJ2-1; 8 bases match TRBD1. The CDR3 is made up of 16 amino acids. The V gene's germline CDR1 is MGHRA and CDR2 YSYEKL. V lost 4 bases to trimming and J lost 0 bases; unmatched junction nucleotides: 5. CDR3: CASSRWTGSSYNEQFF. The CDR3 DNA reads as TGCGCCAGCAGCCGATGGACAGGGAGCTCCTACAATGAGCAGTTCTTC.

CDR3 sequence: CASSQVAELSYEQYV. As DNA, the CDR3 is TGCGCCAGCAGCCAAGTCGCGGAGCTATCCTACGAGCAGTACGTC. V and J are TRBV4-1 and TRBJ2-7, with unresolved D. V gave up 1 base and J gave up 1 base, with 11 bases separating them. Germline CDR1 reads MGHRA; CDR2 reads YSYEKL. The CDR3 has 15 amino acids.